The 6 T cell receptor beta chains listed next were all sequenced from one sample in a study of blood T cell repertoires in COVID-19. TCRdb's table, derived via immunoSEQ multiplex PCR, lists solely in-frame clones and lacks some. The sample contains 150,000 to 200,000 clones, approximately 90% of which appear only once. Input material: peripheral blood. The source of these receptors is a man between 18 and 35 years old who had recovered from COVID-19.

V and J are TRBV7-9 and TRBJ1-5; 11 bases align to TRBD1. This CDR3 is 15 amino acids long. J was trimmed by 8 bases and V by 5 bases; bases with no gene match: 8. Germline V gives CDR1 SEHNR, CDR2 FQNEAQ (reference sequence). The CDR3 DNA reads TGTGCCAGCAGCCGGACAGGGGGCTTAGTGGAGCCCCAGCATTTT. Translation gives CASSRTGGLVEPQHF.

The chain employs TRBV3-1 (or the pseudogene TRBV3-2) and TRBJ1-1, with TRBD1 as a possible D gene (6 bases). Trimming cost V 0 bases and J 5 bases, with 10 bases left between them. This CDR3 has 14 amino acids. CDR1 and CDR2 from the germline V gene are LGHDT and YNNKEL (reference sequence). CDR3 sequence: CASSQEQGYTEAFF. The CDR3 DNA follows: TGTGCCAGCAGCCAAGAGCAGGGGTATACTGAAGCTTTCTTT.

The chain recombines TRBV3-1 (or the pseudogene TRBV3-2) with TRBJ1-1, with D perhaps TRBD1 (6 bases). This CDR3 spans 16 amino acids. Germline V lookup: CDR1 LGHDT, CDR2 YNNKEL (reference sequence). Trimming cost V 6 bases and J 0 bases, with 17 bases left between them. This CDR3 reads CASRQGLKLVNTEAFF. In nucleotides, the CDR3 is TGTGCCAGCAGGCAGGGGCTCAAATTAGTGAACACTGAAGCTTTCTTT.

The chain couples TRBV7-2 to TRBJ1-2, with 12 bases lining up with TRBD1. Trimming removed 8 bases from V and 5 bases from J; junction bases left unmatched: 12. CDR1 and CDR2 from the germline V gene are SGHTA and FQGNSA. This CDR3 has 16 residues. Here the CDR3 DNA reads TGTGCCAGCTTTCTCCGGGACAGGGGGCGTCTGTATGGCTACACCTTC. Translation: CASFLRDRGRLYGYTF.

The V gene is TRBV5-4, the J gene TRBJ2-1, with a weak D call TRBD2 (6 bases). CDR1 is SGHNT, CDR2 YYREEE, per germline (reference sequence). V lost 2 bases and J lost 0, with 9 bases in between. The CDR3 has 15 amino acids. CDR3 residues: CASSFGGISYNEQFF. DNA of the CDR3: TGTGCCAGCAGCTTTGGAGGGATCTCCTACAATGAGCAGTTCTTC.

The chain couples TRBV5-4 to TRBJ2-3; D is undetermined. V lost 0 bases to trimming and J lost 6 bases, with 17 bases between them. This CDR3 spans 16 amino acids. Per germline, CDR1 SGHNT and CDR2 YYREEE (reference sequence). The CDR3: CASSLGLGLVIDTQYF. The DNA for the CDR3 is TGTGCCAGCAGCTTGGGGTTAGGCCTAGTAATCGATACGCAGTATTTT.